What follows describes a single T cell receptor (beta chain). Its binding antigen is unknown. The sample holds no much larger clone one base away, and base qualities are not on file. These data belong to a study of T cell responses to AZD1222 COVID-19 vaccine (dated by TCRdb to about 2021). A note on the overall study: A total of 230 or so trial participants underwent TCR sequencing, of whom about 210 received two doses of AZD1222 and 26 received two doses of the MenACWY control vaccine. Trial participants were enrolled by age into 18-55, 56-69 and 70-plus year subgroups, with about 150, 28 and 57 TCR-sequenced participants respectively.

The CDR3 regions of human TCRbeta chains were analyzed by immunosequencing. On the authors' methods: Repertoire TCRs were checked for matches against a reference library of SARS-CoV-2-specific TCRs that had been generated using the MIRA antigen-specificity platform. Breadth was defined as the fraction of unique TCRs that were SARS-CoV-2-associated, and depth was defined as the fraction of total T cells that were SARS-CoV-2-associated. Each spike-specific TCR was assigned to its reactive spike region and to a CD4 or CD8 class using the MIRA data. Log10-transformed breadth and depth values were compared by one-way ANOVA with Sidak's multiple comparisons tests. This immuneACCESS table, as held by TCRdb, lists in-frame sequences with V and J called but not all clones. Of the missing ones, under half trace to an unresolved V gene in checked studies; the others have no known cause. V and J calls and clone size follow that table, whereas D and trimming were derived from the DNA. For this sample there are roughly 150,000 clones; about 90% appear just once. Of the sample, about 6% falls within the top ten clones.

This specimen's time point label, per the study, means: about 28 days (+/-7) after the second vaccine dose. AZD1222 recipients with second doses at about 4 weeks or about 12 weeks were pooled, because spike-specific TCR depth and breadth did not differ between schedules. Vaccinee samples came from UK trials COV001 and COV002, including a single-blind randomized controlled phase 2/3 trial of AZD1222 (ChAdOx1 nCoV-19) in healthy adults. Trial participant PBMC samples were collected at day 0 and day 28 after the second dose for TCRbeta chain sequencing. The paper as a whole reports these results and caveats: The 56-69-year group was small, and its depth increase did not reach significance, likely because of low power. After two AZD1222 doses, both the breadth and the depth of spike-specific TCRs were significantly higher than at day 0 and than in MenACWY recipients. Only five or six AZD1222 recipients were SARS-CoV-2 seropositive at baseline, limiting conclusions about previously exposed vaccinees. Participants were mostly white British, with more females than males. The authors suggested clonal diversity may have been underestimated. CD4 TCRs associated with the vaccine covered the entire spike protein, and the dominant responses were in regions 160-218 and 743-854. Because no day 14 peak-response samples were available, the repertoires could be characterized only after the peak T cell response. Reportedly, close to half of the unique spike-specific TCRs recognized epitopes lying outside the regions that are mutated in the B.1.351 and B.1.1.7 variants.

The cysteine opens and the phenylalanine closes a CDR3 of 14 amino acids. Only the CDR3 DNA is retained, 42 bases long and in frame from the first base. Trimming leaves V shorter by 5 bases and J shorter by 5 bases, with the junction holding 6 bases beyond the gene matches. CDR1 and CDR2, looked up from the germline V gene, are SGHNT and YENEEA. The sequences come from peripheral blood, collected 28 days after the second AZD1222 dose. The sequence derives from an adult who received the AZD1222 COVID-19 vaccine. In this chain, TRBV11-3 is recombined with TRBJ2-1; 7 central bases correspond to TRBD2. The nucleotide sequence is given as TGTGCCAGCAGCACCCGGGGACTAAACAATGAGCAGTTCTTC. Its protein product is CASSTRGLNNEQFF.